A selection of T cell receptor beta chains follows, all from one sample in a study of T cell changes during pregnancy in multiple sclerosis. This table comes from immunoSEQ multiplex PCR, and its TCRdb copy is limited to in-frame clones, with some not included. The repertoire holds tens of thousands of clones, with about nine tenths as singletons. Sequencing was performed on peripheral blood, taken after pregnancy. All receptors derive from a female donor in good health, enrolled as a control in a pregnancy study. Each CDR3 is given with its conserved first and last residue. Each record gives: D gene, J gene, V gene, clone size, CDR3 DNA, CDR3 protein. The D gene is left open where the match is weak. Some rows have no size entry. The others give once, few or many, or a class for an expanded clone.

>NA|TRBJ1-1|TRBV29-1|NA
TGCAGCGTTGAGAAACAGTCGAACACTGAAGCTTTCTTT
CSVEKQSNTEAFF
>NA|TRBJ2-7|TRBV11-3|NA
TGTGCCAGCAGCTTTACGGGGAGCAACGAGCAGTACTTC
CASSFTGSNEQYF
>NA|TRBJ1-6|TRBV6-5|once
TGTGCCAGCAGTTACTTGGCCTCTAATTCACCCCTCCACTTT
CASSYLASNSPLHF
>TRBD1|TRBJ2-2|TRBV7-9|NA
TGTGCCAGCAGCCCACAGGGGCTGGACACCGGGGAGCTGTTTTTT
CASSPQGLDTGELFF
>TRBD2|TRBJ2-1|TRBV5-6|NA
TGTGCCAGCAGCTTGCTTTCTGCGGGAGGGGGGCTGGAGCAGTTCTTC
CASSLLSAGGGLEQFF
>TRBD1|TRBJ2-2|TRBV5-1|once
TGCGCCAGCAGCGAAGGGACAGCGAACACCGGGGAGCTGTTTTTT
CASSEGTANTGELFF
>TRBD1|TRBJ1-4|TRBV5-4|NA
TGTGCCAGCAGCTTCAAGGGGCAGGGGGGCGAAAAACTGTTTTTT
CASSFKGQGGEKLFF
>NA|TRBJ1-6|TRBV18|NA
TGTGCCAGCTCACAGGAGGGGAGTGACAATTCACCCCTCCACTTT
CASSQEGSDNSPLHF
>TRBD1|TRBJ1-4|TRBV27|NA
TGTGCCAGCAAAACTCAGGGGGTCGGTGAAAAACTGTTTTTT
CASKTQGVGEKLFF
>NA|TRBJ2-5|TRBV29-1|NA
TGCAGCGTTAACAGGGATGGCGAGACCCAGTACTTC
CSVNRDGETQYF
>TRBD1|TRBJ1-4|TRBV6-6|NA
TGTGCCAGCGACGGGACAGGGGTTTCAACTAATGAAAAACTGTTTTTT
CASDGTGVSTNEKLFF
>TRBD1|TRBJ2-1|TRBV2|NA
TGTGCCAGCAGTGGACCGGGACAGGGGGCGCGGAATGAGCAGTTCTTC
CASSGPGQGARNEQFF
>TRBD2|TRBJ2-3|TRBV7-6|NA
TGTGCCAGCCTCCCGTCGGCTAGCGGGGGGCGGACAGATACGCAGTATTTT
CASLPSASGGRTDTQYF
>TRBD1|TRBJ2-7|TRBV5-1|NA
TGCGCCAGCAGCCTCGGGACAGGGGCCTACGAGCAGTACTTC
CASSLGTGAYEQYF
>TRBD2|TRBJ2-1|TRBV7-8|NA
TGTGCCAGCAGCTCCTTAGGACTAGCTCTAAGGGGGTCCTACAATGAGCAGTTCTTC
CASSSLGLALRGSYNEQFF
>NA|TRBJ1-1|TRBV4-2|NA
TGTGCCAGCAGCCTCACCGACAGGACGGCTGAAGCTTTCTTT
CASSLTDRTAEAFF
>NA|TRBJ2-5|TRBV11-2|once
TGTGCCAGCAGCTACAGGGTGTGGGAGACCCAGTACTTC
CASSYRVWETQYF
>TRBD1|TRBJ1-2|TRBV7-2|NA
TGTGCCAGCACTCCACCTACAGGGGTCTATGGCTACACCTTC
CASTPPTGVYGYTF
>TRBD1|TRBJ2-5|TRBV5-1|NA
TGCGCCAGCAGCTTGAGGTCTGGACAGGGTGGTCAGGGGCAGTACTTC
CASSLRSGQGGQGQYF
>NA|TRBJ1-1|TRBV28|few
TGTGCCAGCAAGAGCGTGAACACTGAAGCTTTCTTT
CASKSVNTEAFF
>NA|TRBJ2-7|TRBV20-1|NA
TGCAGTGCTAGAGGGTCAGGTGGGCAGTACTTC
CSARGSGGQYF
>NA|TRBJ2-1|TRBV6-1|NA
TGTGCCAGCAGGGGCGACTACAATGAGCAGTTCTTC
CASRGDYNEQFF
>NA|TRBJ2-7|TRBV28|NA
TGTGCCAGCACCGTTAGCTCCTACGAGCAGTACTTC
CASTVSSYEQYF
>NA|TRBJ1-1|TRBV27|NA
TGTGCCAGCAGTTTTGGCGGGGGCACTGAAGCTTTCTTT
CASSFGGGTEAFF
>TRBD2|TRBJ2-7|TRBV4-3|NA
TGCGCCAGCAGCCAAGAAGCTAGCGGGAGTTACGAGCAGTACTTC
CASSQEASGSYEQYF
>NA|TRBJ2-7|TRBV5-6|NA
TGTGCCAGCAGCTTGAAACAGGGCGCCTACGAGCAGTACTTC
CASSLKQGAYEQYF
>TRBD1|TRBJ1-3|TRBV19|NA
TGTGCCAGCAGAAACAGGGGGACGGTAGCTGGAAACACCATATATTTT
CASRNRGTVAGNTIYF
>TRBD1|TRBJ1-6|TRBV2|NA
TGTGCCAGCAGATATAGACAGGGTGTAAATTCACCCCTCCACTTT
CASRYRQGVNSPLHF
>TRBD2|TRBJ2-3|TRBV18|NA
TGTGCCAGCTCACCACTAGCGGGAGCCACAGATACGCAGTATTTT
CASSPLAGATDTQYF
>NA|TRBJ1-1|TRBV10-3|NA
TGTGCCACCCTCAGTGATACTGAAGCTTTCTTT
CATLSDTEAFF
>TRBD1|TRBJ1-3|TRBV5-1|NA
TGCGCCAGCAGCTTCGGGACAGGGGTCTTTGGAAACACCATATATTTT
CASSFGTGVFGNTIYF
>TRBD2|TRBJ2-2|TRBV5-4|NA
TGTGCCATCAATCCGGGACTAGCGACCGGGGAGCTGTTTTTT
CAINPGLATGELFF
>NA|TRBJ1-1|TRBV6-1|NA
TGTGCCAGCAGGGAGGGAGTGAACACTGAAGCTTTCTTT
CASREGVNTEAFF
>TRBD2|TRBJ2-5|TRBV5-1|NA
TGCGCCAGCAGCCGTGGGGGGGAGGAGACCCAGTACTTC
CASSRGGEETQYF
>NA|TRBJ1-6|TRBV28|NA
TGTGCCAGCATTGAGGGAGTGGCGCAACCCCTCCACTTT
CASIEGVAQPLHF
>TRBD1|TRBJ2-3|TRBV10-3|once
TGTGCCATCAGTCCGCAGGGGGCTGAGACAGATACGCAGTATTTT
CAISPQGAETDTQYF
>TRBD2|TRBJ2-3|TRBV27|NA
TGTGCCAGCAGTACCTTAGCGGGGGGCACAGATACGCAGTATTTT
CASSTLAGGTDTQYF
>NA|TRBJ1-5|TRBV18|NA
TGTGCCAGCTCACTACAGTCAGGGGGCAATCAGCCCCAGCATTTT
CASSLQSGGNQPQHF
>NA|TRBJ1-3|TRBV19|NA
TGTGCCAGTATTGCAGGGGCCCGCTCTGGAAACACCATATATTTT
CASIAGARSGNTIYF
>TRBD1|TRBJ1-5|TRBV7-9|once
TGTGCCAGCAGCTCCAGGGGGAATCAGCCCCAGCATTTT
CASSSRGNQPQHF
>TRBD1|TRBJ1-2|TRBV5-1|NA
TGCGCCAGCAGCTTAGGGGACAGCAACTATGGCTACACCTTC
CASSLGDSNYGYTF
>NA|TRBJ1-3|TRBV25-1|NA
TGTGCCAGCAGTGATTTCCAGGCCCTCTCTGGAAACACCATATATTTT
CASSDFQALSGNTIYF
>NA|TRBJ2-3|TRBV28|NA
TGTGCCAGCAGTTTTCCCATAGCCAAGAACACAGATACGCAGTATTTT
CASSFPIAKNTDTQYF
>NA|TRBJ2-5|TRBV18|NA
TGTGCCAGCTCTCAACAGCTGAGCCAAGAGACCCAGTACTTC
CASSQQLSQETQYF
>NA|TRBJ1-5|TRBV11-3|NA
TGTGCCAGCAGCTTCGATAGCATCCCTCATCAGCCCCAGCATTTT
CASSFDSIPHQPQHF
>NA|TRBJ1-1|TRBV2|NA
TGTGCCAGCAGTTACGACAGAGAGAACACTGAAGCTTTCTTT
CASSYDRENTEAFF
>NA|TRBJ1-6|TRBV6-5|once
TGTGCCAGCAGTCCTGTCCCCTTAGGGGGGGCACCCCTCCACTTT
CASSPVPLGGAPLHF
>TRBD2|TRBJ2-4|TRBV15|NA
TGTGCCACCAGCAGAGCCCCGCAGGGAGGGGACATTCAGTACTTC
CATSRAPQGGDIQYF
>TRBD2|TRBJ2-7|TRBV27|once
TGTGCCAGCAGTACAGGACTAGCGGGGATCGAGCAGTACTTC
CASSTGLAGIEQYF
>NA|TRBJ1-1|TRBV19|once
TGTGCCAGTTGCCTTAACAGTGAAGCTTTCTTT
CASCLNSEAFF
>TRBD1|TRBJ2-3|TRBV6-1|NA
TGTGCCAGCAGTTCCGACAGGGCAGATACGCAGTATTTT
CASSSDRADTQYF
>NA|TRBJ1-4|TRBV7-6|NA
TGTGCCAGCAGCTTAGCTAATAATGAAAAACTGTTTTTT
CASSLANNEKLFF
>TRBD2|TRBJ2-3|TRBV2|NA
TGTGCCAGCAGTGGGACTAGCGTGTCTACAGATACGCAGTATTTT
CASSGTSVSTDTQYF